Following are 22 T cell receptor beta chains from one sample sequenced in a study of T cell repertoires in cytomegalovirus infection. Each CDR3 protein gets one entry after TCRdb re-called the reads with MiXCR. The table has about 680,000 distinct CDR3 sequences, around 24% seen once; the top ten hold less than 9.5%. Sequencing was carried out using CD8+ T cells from PBMCs. These receptors were taken from a human donor in good health (CMV status not recorded). Some clones in this sample may be carry-over from other donors' samples.

CDR3 nucleotide sequence: TGCAGCGCAGCGACAGAGACTCTTAACTATGGCTACACCTTC. This gives the protein CSAATETLNYGYTF. The chain employs TRBV29-1 and TRBJ1-2; tentatively, D is TRBD1 (5 bases). Trimming took 7 bases from V and 1 from J, leaving 16 bases between them. Germline CDR1 is SQVTM and CDR2 is ANQGSEA. The CDR3 spans 14 residues.

This clonotype has more than one count but fewer than ten. V gene TRBV28 combines with J gene TRBJ2-3; D is perhaps TRBD1 (6 bases). Germline V gives CDR1 MDHEN, CDR2 SYDVKM. Between the trimmed V and J ends, which lost 5 bases and 2 bases, there was a span of 14 bases. This CDR3 is 15 amino acids long. The CDR3, as DNA: TGTGCCAGCAGTGAGAAGGGGGTCCTCACAGATACGCAGTATTTT. Encoded protein: CASSEKGVLTDTQYF. The whole variable domain, filled in from reference TRBV28 and TRBJ2-3, reads DVKVTQSSRYLVKRTGEKVFLECVQDMDHENMFWYRQDPGLGLRLIYFSYDVKMKEKGDIPEGYSVSREKKERFSLILESASTNQTSMYLCASSEKGVLTDTQYFGPGTRLTVL.

The gene calls are TRBV20-1 and TRBJ1-5; a weak D match, TRBD1 (6 bases). CDR1 is DFQATT and CDR2 is SNEGSKA in the germline V gene (reference sequence). The CDR3 runs 14 residues. V was shortened by 1 base and J by 3 bases, with 10 bases between the two germline ends. The CDR3 here is CSARVRGANQPQHF. CDR3 sequence (DNA): TGCAGTGCTAGAGTTCGGGGGGCCAATCAGCCCCAGCATTTT.

This clonotype came up a few times. J is TRBJ2-1 and V is TRBV29-1; 10 bases map to TRBD1. Germline CDR1 is SQVTM and CDR2 is ANQGSEA. The CDR3 is 16 residues long. The junction had 12 bases not matched to a gene; V was cut back by 6 bases and J by 4 bases. The CDR3 spells CSVEDPGTGEYNEQFF. In DNA, the CDR3 is TGCAGCGTAGAGGACCCCGGGACAGGGGAGTACAATGAGCAGTTCTTC.

This clonotype was detected a few times. This rearrangement joins TRBV5-4 to TRBJ2-1; weak D call: TRBD2 (5 bases). Germline-derived CDR1 and CDR2 are SGHNT and YYREEE (reference sequence). Trimming pared 2 bases from V and 10 bases from J, leaving 10 bases between. The CDR3 length is 12 residues. CDR3 DNA: TGTGCCAGCAGCTTCGGACTTCAGGAGCAGTTCTTC. It codes for CASSFGLQEQFF.

This clonotype was seen at least ten times. This chain joins TRBV10-3 and TRBJ2-7; 9 bases match TRBD1. The V and J ends lost 6 bases and 5 bases, in that order; junction bases with no gene match: 11. The CDR3 has 15 amino acids. Germline V gene data show CDR1 as ENHRY and CDR2 as SYGVKD. This CDR3 is CAIRESRDRVHEQYF. The CDR3 nucleotides read TGTGCCATCAGGGAATCCCGGGACAGGGTCCACGAGCAGTACTTC.

The gene calls are TRBV5-4 and TRBJ2-1, with 9 bases that match TRBD2. Germline V gene lookup returns CDR1 SGHNT and CDR2 YYREEE (reference sequence). Germline trimming cut 0 bases from V and 4 bases from J; bases unmatched to any gene: 5. This CDR3 has 16 residues. The CDR3 coding sequence is TGTGCCAGCAGCTTGGTAGCGGGGGCACCATACAATGAGCAGTTCTTC. Its protein product is CASSLVAGAPYNEQFF.

This clonotype was observed once. The junction does not match germline at one end; this may be a read error. This chain joins TRBV20-1 and TRBJ2-5, with 14 bases identical to TRBD2. This CDR3 is 13 amino acids long. In germline, CDR1 is DFQATT, CDR2 SNEGSKA (reference sequence). In nucleotides, the CDR3 is TGCAGTGCTAAGGGACTAGCGGGGGCCCCCAGGGACTTC. Protein product: CSAKGLAGAPRDF.

This clonotype was recorded a few times. The genes are TRBV29-1 and TRBJ2-1, with 11 bases fitting TRBD2. CDR3 length: 17 amino acids. V lost 0 bases, J lost 2 bases, and 6 bases stayed unmatched. The V gene's germline CDR1 is SQVTM and CDR2 ANQGSEA. This CDR3 is CSVEDLASGGTYNEQFF. In nucleotides, the CDR3 is TGCAGCGTTGAAGATCTGGCTAGCGGGGGGACCTACAATGAGCAGTTCTTC.

This clonotype came up a few times. The CDR3 region is CASSLLKSSPPGNSPLHF. CDR3 DNA: TGTGCCAGCAGTTTATTAAAATCCAGCCCACCGGGCAATTCACCCCTCCACTTT. This chain uses TRBV28 with TRBJ1-6; D is undetermined. The CDR3 sequence is 18 residues long. CDR1 is MDHEN, CDR2 SYDVKM, per germline. The ends were cut back, 1 base at V and 7 bases at J, with 20 bases in the middle.

The CDR3 DNA reads as TGTGCCAGCAGTGTAAGGGGGACAGGGGGGTCCTACAATGAGCAGTTCTTC. Amino acids: CASSVRGTGGSYNEQFF. This chain links TRBV2 with TRBJ2-1; 11 nucleotides match TRBD1. This CDR3 is built from 17 residues. Trimming removed 4 bases from V and 1 base from J; junction bases left unmatched: 6. Per germline, CDR1 SNHLY and CDR2 FYNNEI.

J is TRBJ1-5 and V is TRBV20-1; maybe TRBD1 (6 bases). Trimming left V 6 bases short and J 0 bases short, with 24 bases between. CDR1 and CDR2 from the germline V gene are DFQATT and SNEGSKA (reference sequence). CDR3 size: 18 residues. The CDR3 region is CSARRQEGGKFSNQPQHF. In DNA form, the CDR3 reads TGCAGTGCCCGTCGACAGGAAGGGGGGAAGTTTAGCAATCAGCCCCAGCATTTT.

With respect to this clonotype: This may stem from a read error, because a much larger clone lies one nucleotide away. V is TRBV7-2 and J is TRBJ2-7; no clear D. CDR3 length: 12 residues. Trimming took 7 bases from V and 4 from J, leaving 11 bases between them. Germline lookup yields CDR1 SGHTA and CDR2 FQGNSA. CDR3 coding DNA: TGTGCCAGCACCGACTTGGAGTACGAGCAGTACTTC. This codes for CASTDLEYEQYF.

For this clonotype: One junction end does not reproduce the germline sequence, and a read error may be involved. For the CDR3, the DNA is TGTACCAGCAGCTTATCGGGCCCCTTCCGCTATGGCTACACCTTC. Translation: CTSSLSGPFRYGYTF. The rearrangement uses TRBV7-6 and TRBJ1-2; D remains unclear. CDR1 and CDR2 (germline): SGHVS, FNYEAQ. The CDR3 is made up of 15 amino acids.

In DNA form, the CDR3 reads TGTGCCAGCAGCTGGGAAGGGGGCCTCTCCTACGAGCAGTACTTC. This sequence encodes CASSWEGGLSYEQYF. The chain is built from TRBV7-9 and TRBJ2-7, with 7 bases lining up with TRBD1. Per the germline V gene, CDR1 is SEHNR and CDR2 is FQNEAQ (reference sequence). The CDR3 consists of 15 residues. Trimming took 4 bases from V and 0 from J; bases not matched to a gene: 6.

The chain is built from TRBV14 and TRBJ1-4; D is unresolved. In germline, CDR1 is SGHDN, CDR2 FVKESK. The CDR3 totals 12 residues. Trimming stripped 1 base from V and 13 bases from J, with 10 bases between. CDR3 sequence reads: CASSQGTKRLFF. CDR3 nucleotides: TGTGCCAGCAGCCAAGGTACCAAAAGACTGTTTTTT.

This clonotype has a handful of counts. V usage is TRBV28 and J usage is TRBJ2-1, with 8 bases lining up with TRBD2. This CDR3 comprises 14 residues. V trimming: 11 bases; J trimming: 8 bases; junction bases outside the gene matches: 14. Germline loops: CDR1 MDHEN, CDR2 SYDVKM. The DNA of the CDR3 is TGTGCCGGAAAGACCAGCGGGGGATCGTATGAGCAGTTCTTC. This sequence encodes CAGKTSGGSYEQFF.

Only a few counts were recorded for this clonotype. This chain joins TRBV6-8 and TRBJ2-1, with a weak D call TRBD2 (6 bases). The germline CDR1 and CDR2 sequences are MNHGY and SAAAGT. V was clipped by 2 bases and J by 4 bases, with 12 bases between them. This CDR3 is built from 15 residues. The CDR3: CASSYRGLAYNEQFF. The CDR3 DNA reads as TGTGCCAGCAGTTACCGGGGACTGGCTTACAATGAGCAGTTCTTC.

The chain combines TRBV28 with TRBJ2-3, with 9 bases that match TRBD2. The trim removed 5 bases at V and 2 bases at J, leaving 8 bases unmatched. Germline lookup yields CDR1 MDHEN and CDR2 SYDVKM. The CDR3 has 16 amino acids. CDR3 in amino acids: CASSPVAGGATDTQYF. CDR3 sequence (DNA): TGTGCCAGCAGTCCGGTCGCGGGGGGGGCCACAGATACGCAGTATTTT. Looking up the rest from reference TRBV28 and TRBJ2-3 gives the full variable domain: DVKVTQSSRYLVKRTGEKVFLECVQDMDHENMFWYRQDPGLGLRLIYFSYDVKMKEKGDIPEGYSVSREKKERFSLILESASTNQTSMYLCASSPVAGGATDTQYFGPGTRLTVL.

This clonotype was observed many times. CDR3 loop: CASSSSAGQGRTDTQYF. For the CDR3, the DNA is TGTGCCAGCAGCTCCTCAGCAGGACAGGGGAGAACAGATACGCAGTATTTT. The chain recombines TRBV7-6 with TRBJ2-3; 9 nucleotides match TRBD1. The germline CDR1 and CDR2 sequences are SGHVS and FNYEAQ. V gave up 4 bases and J gave up 3 bases; unmatched junction bases: 11. This CDR3 contains 17 residues.

On this clonotype: A clone one base away is much larger, so this may be a read error. The genes are TRBV7-9 and TRBJ2-1; 8 nucleotides agree with TRBD2. The CDR3 is 11 amino acids. Germline CDR1 is SEHNR and CDR2 is FQNEAQ (reference sequence). The CDR3 spells CVTILAGEQFF. CDR3 DNA sequence: TGTGTCACCATCCTAGCGGGTGAGCAGTTCTTC.

This clonotype was observed at least ten times. J is TRBJ2-1 and V is TRBV7-9; TRBD1 matches at 12 bases. CDR1 is SEHNR, CDR2 FQNEAQ, per germline (reference sequence). After removal of 5 bases from V and 6 bases from J, the junction contained 17 bases not matched to a gene. The CDR3 contains 19 residues. The CDR3 here is CASSPRGTGGRNNVNEQFF. The CDR3 nucleotides are TGTGCCAGCAGCCCTAGAGGGACAGGGGGCCGAAATAATGTCAATGAGCAGTTCTTC.